Listed here are 19 T cell receptor beta chains from one sample, sequenced in a study of identical twins. MiXCR, applied by TCRdb to the 5' RACE reads, yields one record per CDR3 protein. The sample shows 310,000 or so distinct CDR3 sequences, 8% to 9.5% of them seen only once. Another study also made use of these data, one on yellow fever vaccine responses in identical twins.

The sample comprised CD8+ T cells sorted from blood. Receptors originate from a woman younger than 30 in good health.

This clonotype has ten or more counts. The V gene is TRBV5-5, the J gene TRBJ2-1; D may be TRBD2 (7 bases). Trimming shortened V by 1 base and J by 15 bases, and 14 bases separated the two germline ends. Germline V gene sequence: CDR1 SGHKS, CDR2 YYEKEE (reference sequence). The CDR3 extends over 12 amino acids. CDR3 nucleotides: TGTGCCAGCAGCTTGAAGGGGGGGGCCCCGTTCTTC. Translation gives CASSLKGGAPFF.

In its sample, this clonotype was seen many times. The chain joins TRBV27 to TRBJ2-1; 9 bases align to TRBD2. Trimming cost V 5 bases and J 6 bases; bases outside gene matches: 8. This CDR3 is 15 amino acids long. Germline V gene lookup returns CDR1 MNHEY and CDR2 SMNVEV (reference sequence). The CDR3 loop is CASSKGLAVFNEQFF. The CDR3 nucleotides read TGTGCCAGCAGTAAGGGACTAGCCGTTTTCAATGAGCAGTTCTTC.

There are a few counts of this clonotype. V and J are TRBV6-2 or TRBV6-3 and TRBJ2-5; D is undetermined. In germline, CDR1 is MNHEY, CDR2 SVGEGT. V lost 6 bases and J lost 5, with 13 bases in between. The CDR3 loop spans 13 amino acids. CDR3 amino acids: CASSETLSETQYF. The CDR3 DNA sequence: TGTGCCAGCAGCGAGACACTATCGGAGACCCAGTACTTC.

V is TRBV5-6 and J is TRBJ2-7, with D hard to call. This CDR3 has 13 residues. V dropped 1 base and J dropped 0 bases, with 5 bases sitting between them. Germline V gene data show CDR1 as SGHDT and CDR2 as YYEEEE. DNA for the CDR3: TGTGCCAGCAGCTTGCCAAGCTCCTACGAGCAGTACTTC. Amino acids: CASSLPSSYEQYF.

This clonotype was found many times. This chain connects TRBV12-3 or TRBV12-4 to TRBJ2-3; D may match TRBD1 or TRBD2 (5 bases each). Trimming took off 5 bases at V and 0 bases at J, with 18 bases between the two ends. The CDR3 runs 17 residues. Here the CDR3 reads CASSLPSGGASTDTQYF. The CDR3 DNA sequence: TGTGCCAGCAGTCTCCCTTCTGGGGGTGCTAGCACAGATACGCAGTATTTT.

This clonotype was seen at least ten times. The genes are TRBV4-2 and TRBJ2-3; TRBD2 agrees at 9 bases. This CDR3 contains 14 residues. V lost 5 bases to trimming and J lost 6 bases; unmatched junction nucleotides: 6. Germline V CDR1 and CDR2: LGHNA, YNFKEQ. The CDR3 loop reads CASSTVAGVDTQYF. In nucleotides, the CDR3 is TGTGCCAGCAGCACCGTAGCGGGGGTGGATACGCAGTATTTT.

This clonotype was detected a few times. J is TRBJ2-5 and V is TRBV5-1, with D unclear. CDR1 is SGHRS, CDR2 YFSETQ, per germline. The CDR3 loop spans 15 amino acids. V shed 0 bases and J shed 3 bases, with 12 bases lying between them. For the CDR3, the DNA is TGCGCCAGCAGCTTGGTCTTGGGCGTAGAAGAGACCCAGTACTTC. Protein product: CASSLVLGVEETQYF.

With regard to this clonotype: Relative to the germline gene, one junction end is altered; a read error may explain this. This sequence joins TRBV7-9 and TRBJ2-7; 8 positions agree with TRBD1. Germline values: CDR1 SEHNR, CDR2 FQNEAQ (reference sequence). CDR3 size: 13 residues. Here the CDR3 reads CASRPLGTGDSNF. In DNA, the CDR3 is TGTGCCAGCAGACCACTAGGGACAGGTGATTCTAACTTC.

The CDR3 loop is CASSQVEAGGYEQFF. In DNA form, the CDR3 reads TGTGCCAGCAGCCAAGTAGAAGCGGGGGGATATGAGCAGTTCTTC. The chain joins TRBV4-2 to TRBJ2-1, with 9 bases fitting TRBD2. The CDR3 is 15 residues long. From germline, CDR1 is LGHNA and CDR2 YNFKEQ. The V and J ends lost 1 base and 8 bases, in that order; junction bases with no gene match: 6.

V gene TRBV27 combines with J gene TRBJ2-1; 7 nucleotides agree with TRBD1. CDR3 length: 15 amino acids. V gave up 5 bases and J gave up 5 bases; unmatched junction bases: 9. Germline assignment: CDR1 MNHEY and CDR2 SMNVEV (reference sequence). DNA of the CDR3: TGTGCCAGCAGTCCCTGGCAGGGGGTTAACAATGAGCAGTTCTTC. Protein: CASSPWQGVNNEQFF.

This clonotype was recorded a few times. The CDR3 region has the DNA TGTGCCAGCCCACAGGGAGATGATACGCAGTATTTT. Translating gives CASPQGDDTQYF. This chain connects TRBV6-1 to TRBJ2-3; D perhaps matches TRBD1 (6 bases). V lost 8 bases, J lost 6 bases, and 12 bases lay in between. Germline V gene lookup returns CDR1 MNHNS and CDR2 SASEGT. CDR3 size: 12 residues.

This CDR3 is CAWSASGRSYEQYF. In DNA, the CDR3 is TGTGCCTGGAGTGCTAGCGGACGCTCCTACGAGCAGTACTTC. The chain links TRBV30 to TRBJ2-7; TRBD2 agrees at 7 bases. This CDR3 has 14 amino acids. Germline assignment: CDR1 GTSNPN and CDR2 SVGIG (reference sequence). Trimming cost V 1 base and J 0 bases; bases outside gene matches: 3.

This clonotype was counted many times. The chain links TRBV7-8 to TRBJ1-1, with D maybe TRBD1 (6 bases). The CDR3 has 15 amino acids. Germline V gene lookup returns CDR1 SGHVS and CDR2 FQNEAQ. The V and J ends lost 1 base and 1 base respectively, with 10 bases between them. CDR3 loop: CASSLDRAQNTEAFF. The CDR3, as DNA: TGTGCCAGCAGCTTAGACAGGGCCCAGAACACTGAAGCTTTCTTT.

This clonotype has only one observation. The chain couples TRBV4-1 to TRBJ2-1; TRBD1 aligns across 9 bases. The CDR3 is 17 residues long. Looked up from germline, CDR1 is MGHRA and CDR2 is YSYEKL. V shed 0 bases and J 6 bases; nucleotides not matched to a gene: 9. CDR3 protein: CASSQDLGTGFFNEQFF. The CDR3 DNA reads TGCGCCAGCAGCCAAGATCTTGGGACAGGGTTCTTCAATGAGCAGTTCTTC.

A single count supports this clonotype. This chain joins TRBV5-4 and TRBJ2-1; either TRBD1 or TRBD2 may supply D (5 bases each). V lost 4 bases and J 10 bases, leaving 9 bases between the germline ends. CDR1 SGHNT and CDR2 YYREEE come from the germline V gene (reference sequence). The CDR3 has 11 residues. CDR3 sequence reads: CASSPGTEQFF. CDR3 nucleotides: TGTGCCAGCAGCCCGGGGACGGAGCAGTTCTTC.

Many counts were recorded for this clonotype. This chain links TRBV15 with TRBJ2-3; weak D call: TRBD2 (5 bases). Germline-derived CDR1 and CDR2 are LNHNV and YYDKDF (reference sequence). The CDR3 has 15 amino acids. With 1 base removed from V and 1 base from J, the gap between germline ends came to 9 bases. The CDR3 region is CATSRGLEGTDTQYF. For the CDR3, the DNA is TGTGCCACCAGCAGAGGGTTGGAGGGCACAGATACGCAGTATTTT.

This clonotype was recorded many times. This sequence joins TRBV7-3 and TRBJ2-3; TRBD2 aligns across 8 bases. Germline assignment: CDR1 SGHTA and CDR2 FQGTGA. This CDR3 is 15 amino acids long. Losses at the gene ends were 2 bases for V and 5 bases for J; bases not matched to a gene: 6. For the CDR3, the DNA is TGTGCCAGCAGCTTAGAACGGGGGGGCCGAGATACGCAGTATTTT. It encodes CASSLERGGRDTQYF.

DNA of the CDR3: TGCAGTGCAGACAGGGATACCGGGGAGCTGTTTTTT. As protein: CSADRDTGELFF. The V gene is TRBV20-1, the J gene TRBJ2-2, with TRBD1 matching over 7 bases. This CDR3 is built from 12 residues. Trimming at V came to 6 bases and at J to 5 bases, leaving 3 bases not matched to a gene. Germline V lookup: CDR1 DFQATT, CDR2 SNEGSKA (reference sequence).

This clonotype was counted between two and nine times. The chain links TRBV7-9 to TRBJ1-2; 7 bases fit TRBD1. The CDR3 contains 13 residues. Germline values: CDR1 SEHNR, CDR2 FQNEAQ (reference sequence). V lost 1 base and J lost 6; bases outside the gene matches: 2. The CDR3 sequence: CASSLGQGDGYTF. Here the CDR3 DNA reads TGTGCCAGCAGCTTAGGACAGGGAGATGGCTACACCTTC.